The 20 T cell receptor beta chains reported below all come from one sample, sequenced in a study of blood T cell repertoires in COVID-19. Libraries were prepared by immunoSEQ multiplex PCR; TCRdb keeps only in-frame clonotypes and omits some of them. The data contain around 260,000 clones, about 87% of them seen just once; the ten biggest clones take up roughly 10%. Sequencing was done on a sample of peripheral blood. The receptor set was obtained from a woman between 65 and 79 years old with COVID-19, enrolled during active disease.

V gene TRBV27 combines with J gene TRBJ2-7, with 12 bases matching TRBD2. Trimming took 4 bases from V and 3 from J; bases not matched to a gene: 7. The germline V gene has CDR1 MNHEY and CDR2 SMNVEV (reference sequence). This CDR3 comprises 16 residues. The CDR3 sequence is CASSSSLAGGIYEQYF. As DNA, the CDR3 is TGTGCCAGCAGTTCCTCCCTAGCGGGAGGGATCTACGAGCAGTACTTC.

V gene TRBV5-1 combines with J gene TRBJ2-7; 7 nucleotides match TRBD1. Germline trimming cut 3 bases from V and 8 bases from J; bases unmatched to any gene: 8. This CDR3 contains 13 residues. The germline CDR1 and CDR2 sequences are SGHRS and YFSETQ. This CDR3 is CASSSGTAAKQYF. Here the CDR3 DNA reads TGCGCCAGCAGCTCAGGGACAGCCGCTAAGCAGTACTTC.

J is TRBJ2-6 and V is TRBV28; possibly TRBD1 for D (5 bases). The CDR3 length is 15 residues. V dropped 10 bases and J dropped 4 bases, with 17 bases sitting between them. Germline V gene sequence: CDR1 MDHEN, CDR2 SYDVKM. The CDR3 is CATTGDGPGANVLTF. CDR3 nucleotide sequence: TGTGCCACCACAGGAGACGGTCCGGGGGCCAACGTCCTGACTTTC.

Regarding this clone: Germline and junction disagree at one end, which may indicate a read error. The genes are TRBV2 and TRBJ2-1; no firm D call. Germline CDR1 reads SNHLY; CDR2 reads FYNNEI. CDR3 length: 15 residues. CDR3 amino acids: CASREDLSSYNEQFF. CDR3 in DNA: TGTGCCAGCAGAGAAGACCTGAGCTCCTACAATGAGCAGTTCTTC.

The rearrangement links TRBV5-1 to TRBJ1-1; 9 bases fit TRBD1. The J segment lost 4 bases and the V segment lost 0 bases, leaving 10 bases of the junction unmatched. The germline gives CDR1 SGHRS, CDR2 YFSETQ. This CDR3 region has 17 residues. In nucleotides, the CDR3 is TGCGCCAGCAGCTTGGTTTGGGACAGGGACCTGTCCACTGAAGCTTTCTTT. It encodes CASSLVWDRDLSTEAFF.

The chain links TRBV3-1 (or the pseudogene TRBV3-2) to TRBJ1-6; D is perhaps TRBD1 (6 bases). The CDR3 has 14 amino acids. V gave up 6 bases and J gave up 4 bases, with 10 bases separating them. Germline V CDR1 and CDR2: LGHDT, YNNKEL (reference sequence). In nucleotides, the CDR3 is TGTGCCAGCAGACTAGGACAGTATAATTCACCCCTCCACTTT. It specifies CASRLGQYNSPLHF.

The gene calls are TRBV28 and TRBJ2-2; D gene ambiguous. Trimming took 7 bases from V and 2 from J, leaving 14 bases between them. CDR1 and CDR2 from the germline V gene are MDHEN and SYDVKM. The CDR3 runs to 15 residues. This chain's CDR3 is CASTRWAENTGELFF. CDR3 nucleotide sequence: TGTGCCAGCACCCGGTGGGCAGAAAACACCGGGGAGCTGTTTTTT.

The chain combines TRBV28 with TRBJ2-3; D unresolved. From germline, CDR1 is MDHEN and CDR2 SYDVKM. The V gene lost 3 bases and the J gene lost 0 bases, with 4 bases spanning the gap. This CDR3 region has 13 residues. This CDR3 is CASSFRSTDTQYF. CDR3 sequence (DNA): TGTGCCAGCAGTTTCAGAAGCACAGATACGCAGTATTTT.

This chain connects TRBV2 to TRBJ1-2, with D tentatively TRBD1 (6 bases). The germline V and J ends were trimmed by 6 bases and 0 bases, with 17 bases remaining between them. Looked up from germline, CDR1 is SNHLY and CDR2 is FYNNEI. This CDR3 has 16 residues. The CDR3 DNA follows: TGTGCCAGCAGCAGAGATAGGGGGATTACTAACTATGGCTACACCTTC. Translated: CASSRDRGITNYGYTF. The variable domain in full, completed from reference TRBV2 and TRBJ1-2, reads EPEVTQTPSHQVTQMGQEVILRCVPISNHLYFYWYRQILGQKVEFLVSFYNNEISEKSEIFDDQFSVERPDGSNFTLKIRSTKLEDSAMYFCASSRDRGITNYGYTFGSGTRLTVV.

In this sample, this clone turned up a few times. The V call is TRBV6-6, the J call TRBJ1-2, with 7 positions matching TRBD1. CDR3 length equals 14 residues. Germline CDR1 and CDR2: MNHNY and SVGAGI (reference sequence). The V and J ends lost 0 bases and 4 bases, in that order; junction bases with no gene match: 2. CDR3 DNA sequence: TGTGCCAGCAGTTACTCGACAGGGATCTATGGCTACACCTTC. Amino acid sequence: CASSYSTGIYGYTF.

This clone occurred once. The V and J genes are TRBV3-1 (or the pseudogene TRBV3-2) and TRBJ2-3; D remains ambiguous. The CDR3 totals 12 residues. V was shortened by 3 bases and J by 1 base, with 2 bases between the two germline ends. CDR1 LGHDT and CDR2 YNNKEL come from the germline V gene (reference sequence). CDR3 coding DNA: TGTGCCAGCAGCCACGGCACAGATACGCAGTATTTT. Its translation is CASSHGTDTQYF.

This chain connects TRBV5-1 to TRBJ2-2; 11 positions match TRBD2. The V segment lost 4 bases and the J segment 3 bases; nucleotides outside the gene matches: 8. The V gene's germline CDR1 is SGHRS and CDR2 YFSETQ. The CDR3 has 17 residues. The CDR3 spells CASSALAGGIDTGELFF. In DNA form, the CDR3 reads TGCGCCAGCAGCGCCTTAGCGGGAGGGATTGACACCGGGGAGCTGTTTTTT. Looking up the rest from reference TRBV5-1 and TRBJ2-2 gives the full variable domain: KAGVTQTPRYLIKTRGQQVTLSCSPISGHRSVSWYQQTPGQGLQFLFEYFSETQRNKGNFPGRFSGRQFSNSRSEMNVSTLELGDSALYLCASSALAGGIDTGELFFGEGSRLTVL.

The chain combines TRBV25-1 with TRBJ2-2; weak D call: TRBD1 (5 bases). The germline V gene encodes CDR1 MGHDK and CDR2 SYGVNS. The V end lost 6 bases, the J end lost 2 bases, and 7 bases lay between the germline ends. The CDR3 covers 13 residues. The CDR3 reads CASRDTNTGELFF. CDR3 DNA: TGTGCCAGCAGGGACACTAACACCGGGGAGCTGTTTTTT. The full variable domain, with the rest looked up from reference TRBV25-1 and TRBJ2-2, is EADIYQTPRYLVIGTGKKITLECSQTMGHDKMYWYQQDPGMELHLIHYSYGVNSTEKGDLSSESTVSRIRTEHFPLTLESARPSHTSQYLCASRDTNTGELFFGEGSRLTVL.

The gene calls are TRBV4-2 and TRBJ1-3; D gene ambiguous. The CDR3 is 15 amino acids. Germline CDR1 and CDR2: LGHNA and YNFKEQ. The V and J ends lost 1 base and 3 bases respectively, with 10 bases between them. The CDR3 here is CASSQGQFSGNTIYF. The CDR3 nucleotides are TGTGCCAGCAGCCAAGGACAATTTAGTGGAAACACCATATATTTT.

The rearrangement joins TRBV6-5 to TRBJ2-3; TRBD2 is a possible D gene (5 bases). Trimming shortened V by 2 bases and J by 0 bases, and 9 bases separated the two germline ends. The CDR3 sequence is 15 residues long. Germline loops: CDR1 MNHEY, CDR2 SVGAGI. In DNA, the CDR3 is TGTGCCAGCAGTTACGCCGGGATGAGCACAGATACGCAGTATTTT. Amino acid sequence: CASSYAGMSTDTQYF.

V is TRBV27 and J is TRBJ2-1; the D gene is possibly TRBD1 (5 bases). Germline V gene data show CDR1 as MNHEY and CDR2 as SMNVEV (reference sequence). The CDR3 has 15 residues. The ends were cut back, 4 bases at V and 1 base at J, with 11 bases in the middle. CDR3 sequence: CASSSRVGSYNEQFF. CDR3 nucleotides: TGTGCCAGCAGTTCCAGGGTTGGTTCCTACAATGAGCAGTTCTTC.

This rearrangement joins TRBV4-1 to TRBJ2-6; D is uncertain. V gave up 4 bases and J gave up 0 bases, with 19 bases separating them. This CDR3 is 19 amino acids long. In germline, CDR1 is MGHRA, CDR2 YSYEKL. For the CDR3, the DNA is TGCGCCAGCAGCCGAGGTGCTGAGCCTGACCTCTCTGGGGCCAACGTCCTGACTTTC. Translation gives CASSRGAEPDLSGANVLTF.

This sequence joins TRBV29-1 and TRBJ1-4, with D unresolved. V was trimmed by 2 bases and J by 5 bases, leaving 3 bases between them. The V gene's germline CDR1 is SQVTM and CDR2 ANQGSEA. The CDR3 runs 11 residues. The CDR3 DNA sequence: TGCAGCGTTGAAACAAATGAAAAACTGTTTTTT. Its protein product is CSVETNEKLFF. Variable domain in full (rest from reference TRBV29-1 and TRBJ1-4): SAVISQKPSRDICQRGTSLTIQCQVDSQVTMMFWYRQQPGQSLTLIATANQGSEATYESGFVIDKFPISRPNLTFSTLTVSNMSPEDSSIYLCSVETNEKLFFGSGTQLSVL.

The chain joins TRBV30 to TRBJ1-1; D remains unclear. Between the trimmed V and J ends, which lost 0 bases and 2 bases, there was a span of 7 bases. Germline V lookup: CDR1 GTSNPN, CDR2 SVGIG (reference sequence). The CDR3 is 13 residues long. The chain's CDR3 is CAWSVALNTEAFF. The CDR3 nucleotides are TGTGCCTGGAGTGTAGCCCTTAACACTGAAGCTTTCTTT.

The rearrangement uses TRBV28 and TRBJ2-7; 11 nucleotides line up with TRBD2. Germline V gene lookup returns CDR1 MDHEN and CDR2 SYDVKM. CDR3 length: 16 amino acids. V was pared by 3 bases and J by 2 bases, with 6 bases of the junction left unmatched. The DNA of the CDR3 is TGTGCCAGCAGTTTCCCTCTAGCGGGAGGACCCTACGAGCAGTACTTC. Translation gives CASSFPLAGGPYEQYF.